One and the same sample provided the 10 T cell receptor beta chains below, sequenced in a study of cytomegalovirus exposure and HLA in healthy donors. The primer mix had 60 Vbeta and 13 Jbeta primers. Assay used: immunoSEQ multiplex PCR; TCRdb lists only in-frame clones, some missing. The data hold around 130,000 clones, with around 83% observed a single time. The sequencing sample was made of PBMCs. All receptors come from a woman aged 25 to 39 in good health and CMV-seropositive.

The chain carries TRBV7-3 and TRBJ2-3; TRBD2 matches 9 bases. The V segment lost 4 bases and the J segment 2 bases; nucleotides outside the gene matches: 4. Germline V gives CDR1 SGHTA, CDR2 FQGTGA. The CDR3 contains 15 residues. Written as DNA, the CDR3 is TGTGCCAGCAGCTCTAGCGGGGCTCTCACAGATACGCAGTATTTT. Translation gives CASSSSGALTDTQYF.

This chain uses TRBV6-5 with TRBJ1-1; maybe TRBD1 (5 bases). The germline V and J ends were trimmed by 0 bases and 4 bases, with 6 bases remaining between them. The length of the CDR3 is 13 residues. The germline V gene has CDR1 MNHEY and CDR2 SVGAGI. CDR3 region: CASSYSGVTEAFF. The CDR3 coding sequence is TGTGCCAGCAGTTACTCAGGGGTCACTGAAGCTTTCTTT.

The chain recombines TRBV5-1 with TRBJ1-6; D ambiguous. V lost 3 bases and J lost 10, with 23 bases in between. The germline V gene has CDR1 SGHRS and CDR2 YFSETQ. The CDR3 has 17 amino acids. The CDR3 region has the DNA TGCGCCAGCAGCTACCAAGGAGGAGGGAAGAGCGGGTCACCCCTCCACTTT. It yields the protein CASSYQGGGKSGSPLHF.

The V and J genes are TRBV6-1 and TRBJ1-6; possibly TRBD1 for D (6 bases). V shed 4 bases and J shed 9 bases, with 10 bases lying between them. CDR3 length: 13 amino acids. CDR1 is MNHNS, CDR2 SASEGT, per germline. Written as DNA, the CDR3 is TGTGCCAGCAGTGCGGGGGGCCGTTCACCCCTCCACTTT. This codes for CASSAGGRSPLHF.

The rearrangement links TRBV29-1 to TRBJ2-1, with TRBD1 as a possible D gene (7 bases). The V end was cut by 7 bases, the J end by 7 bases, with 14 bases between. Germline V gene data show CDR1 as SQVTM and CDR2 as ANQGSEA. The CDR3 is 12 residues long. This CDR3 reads CSAAPGGNEQFF. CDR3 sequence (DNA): TGCAGCGCGGCCCCAGGGGGGAATGAGCAGTTCTTC.

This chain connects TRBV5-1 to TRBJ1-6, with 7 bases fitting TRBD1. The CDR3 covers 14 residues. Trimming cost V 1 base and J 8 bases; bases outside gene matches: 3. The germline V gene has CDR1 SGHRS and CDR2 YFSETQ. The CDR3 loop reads CASSLRGGYSPLHF. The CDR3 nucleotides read TGCGCCAGCAGCTTGAGAGGGGGCTATTCACCCCTCCACTTT. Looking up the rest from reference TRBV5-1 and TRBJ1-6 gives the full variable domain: KAGVTQTPRYLIKTRGQQVTLSCSPISGHRSVSWYQQTPGQGLQFLFEYFSETQRNKGNFPGRFSGRQFSNSRSEMNVSTLELGDSALYLCASSLRGGYSPLHFGNGTRLTVT.

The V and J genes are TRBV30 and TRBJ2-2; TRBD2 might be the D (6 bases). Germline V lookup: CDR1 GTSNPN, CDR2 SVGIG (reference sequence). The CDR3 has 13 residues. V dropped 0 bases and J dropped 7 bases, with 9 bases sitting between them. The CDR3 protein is CAWSVREFGELFF. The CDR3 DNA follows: TGTGCCTGGAGTGTACGGGAGTTCGGGGAGCTGTTTTTT.

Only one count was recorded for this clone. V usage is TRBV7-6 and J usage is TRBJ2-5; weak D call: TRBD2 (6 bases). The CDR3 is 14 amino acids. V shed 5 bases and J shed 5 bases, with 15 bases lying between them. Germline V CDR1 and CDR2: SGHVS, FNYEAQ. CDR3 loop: CASSPPGGRETQYF. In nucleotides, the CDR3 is TGTGCCAGCAGCCCCCCTGGGGGGAGGGAGACCCAGTACTTC.

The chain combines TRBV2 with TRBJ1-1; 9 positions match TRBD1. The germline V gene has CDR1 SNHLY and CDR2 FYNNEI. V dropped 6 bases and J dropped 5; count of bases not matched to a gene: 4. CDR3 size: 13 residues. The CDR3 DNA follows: TGTGCCAGCAGAAACAGGGGGCGAACTGAAGCTTTCTTT. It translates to CASRNRGRTEAFF.

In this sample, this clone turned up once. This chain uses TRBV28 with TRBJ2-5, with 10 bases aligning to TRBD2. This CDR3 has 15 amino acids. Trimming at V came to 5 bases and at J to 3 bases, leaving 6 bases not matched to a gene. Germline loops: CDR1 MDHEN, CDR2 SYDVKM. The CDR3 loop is CASSRPGLAKETQYF. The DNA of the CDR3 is TGTGCCAGCAGTCGTCCGGGACTAGCGAAAGAGACCCAGTACTTC.